This T cell receptor (beta chain) was found in a study of identical twins. Germline V lookup: CDR1 SGHTA, CDR2 FQGNSA. This CDR3 is 14 amino acids long. Losses at the gene ends were 10 bases for V and 1 base for J; bases not matched to a gene: 7. TCRdb reanalysed the 5' RACE reads using MiXCR and keeps one entry per CDR3 protein. The sample lists 450,000 to 500,000 distinct CDR3 sequences; 13% to 15% were seen once. These sequences were also reported in another study, on yellow fever vaccine responses in identical twins.

This chain uses TRBV7-2 with TRBJ2-5; the match to TRBD1 covers 9 bases. The sequence was obtained from a woman under 30 in good health. Sequenced input: CD4+ T cells sorted from blood. CDR3: CAIARQGGQETQYF. DNA for the CDR3: TGTGCCATCGCTAGACAGGGGGGCCAAGAGACCCAGTACTTC.